The sample holds one count of the clone carrying this TCR beta chain. Its antigen is as yet unknown. This sample was taken from a study of cytomegalovirus exposure and HLA in healthy donors. Study at large: About 85 million unique TCR sequences came from HLA-typed donors in an early release. Study observations and caveats: Later analysis showed most CMV-associated TCR beta chains appearing HLA-restricted. Within an earlier analysis, most TCR beta V segments proved productive either about 90% or about 30% of the time. A later look showed TCR association rates differing by HLA locus, highest for DRB1 and lowest for HLA-C.

Primers included in the PCR were 60 Vbeta and 13 Jbeta primers. Repertoires were generated with immunoSEQ multiplex PCR, while TCRdb's copy carries only in-frame clones and drops some. The table records 200,000 to 250,000 clones, roughly 88% of them present only once. Sequenced: PBMCs. The source is a boy aged 2 to 10 in good health and CMV-seronegative.

The CDR3 DNA follows: TGTGCCAGCGCTAGTACAGGGCGAGGGGCTTGGACCCAGTACTTC. Translation: CASASTGRGAWTQYF. J is TRBJ2-5 and V is TRBV6-5; TRBD1 is a possible D gene (6 bases). CDR3 length equals 15 residues. Trimming removed 8 bases at V and 7 bases at J, with 23 bases between. The germline V gene has CDR1 MNHEY and CDR2 SVGAGI.